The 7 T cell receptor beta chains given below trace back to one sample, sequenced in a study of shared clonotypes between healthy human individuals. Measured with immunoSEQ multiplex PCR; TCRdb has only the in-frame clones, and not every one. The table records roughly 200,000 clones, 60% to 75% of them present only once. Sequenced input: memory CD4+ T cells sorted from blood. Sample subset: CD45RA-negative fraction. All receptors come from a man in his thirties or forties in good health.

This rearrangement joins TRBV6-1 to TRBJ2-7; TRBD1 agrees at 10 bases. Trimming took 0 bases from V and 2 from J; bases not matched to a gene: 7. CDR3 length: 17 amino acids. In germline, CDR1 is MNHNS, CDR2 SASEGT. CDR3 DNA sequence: TGTGCCAGCAGTGAAGCAGAGGTGGGGACAGGGGCCTACGAGCAGTACTTC. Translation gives CASSEAEVGTGAYEQYF.

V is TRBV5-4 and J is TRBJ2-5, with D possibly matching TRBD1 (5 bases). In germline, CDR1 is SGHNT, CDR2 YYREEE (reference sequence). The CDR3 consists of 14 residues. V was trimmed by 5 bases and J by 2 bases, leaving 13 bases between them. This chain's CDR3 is CASSKLPGQETQYF. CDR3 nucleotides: TGTGCCAGCAGTAAACTTCCAGGGCAAGAGACCCAGTACTTC.

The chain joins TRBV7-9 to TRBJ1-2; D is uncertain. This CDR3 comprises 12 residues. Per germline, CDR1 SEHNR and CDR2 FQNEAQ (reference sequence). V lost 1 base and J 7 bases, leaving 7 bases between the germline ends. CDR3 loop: CASSLVGSGYTF. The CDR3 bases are TGTGCCAGCAGCTTAGTGGGCAGTGGCTACACCTTC.

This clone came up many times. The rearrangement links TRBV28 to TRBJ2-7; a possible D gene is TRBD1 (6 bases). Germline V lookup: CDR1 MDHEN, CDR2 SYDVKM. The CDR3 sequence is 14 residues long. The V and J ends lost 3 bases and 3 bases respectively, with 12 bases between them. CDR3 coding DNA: TGTGCCAGCAGTTTTCGGCGACAGGTCTACGAGCAGTACTTC. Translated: CASSFRRQVYEQYF.

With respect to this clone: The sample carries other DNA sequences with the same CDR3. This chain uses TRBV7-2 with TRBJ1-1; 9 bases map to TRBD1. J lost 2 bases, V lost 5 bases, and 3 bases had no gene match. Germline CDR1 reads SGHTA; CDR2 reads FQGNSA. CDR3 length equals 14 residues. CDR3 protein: CASSPTGGNTEAFF. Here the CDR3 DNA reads TGTGCCAGCAGCCCAACAGGGGGCAACACTGAAGCTTTCTTT.

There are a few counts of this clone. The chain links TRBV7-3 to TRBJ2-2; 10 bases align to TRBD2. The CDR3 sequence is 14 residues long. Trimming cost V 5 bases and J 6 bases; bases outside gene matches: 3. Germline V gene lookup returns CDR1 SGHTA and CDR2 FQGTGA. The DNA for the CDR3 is TGTGCCAGCAGCCTCGGACTAGCGGCCGGGGAGCTGTTTTTT. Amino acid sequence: CASSLGLAAGELFF.

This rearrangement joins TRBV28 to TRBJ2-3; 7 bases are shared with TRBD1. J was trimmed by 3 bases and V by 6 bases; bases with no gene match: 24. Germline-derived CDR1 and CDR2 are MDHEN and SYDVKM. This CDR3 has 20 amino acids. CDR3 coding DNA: TGTGCCAGCAGCCAAAGACAGGGATGGTCCCTGGTAACCGGAACAGATACGCAGTATTTT. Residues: CASSQRQGWSLVTGTDTQYF. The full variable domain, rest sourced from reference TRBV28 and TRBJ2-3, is DVKVTQSSRYLVKRTGEKVFLECVQDMDHENMFWYRQDPGLGLRLIYFSYDVKMKEKGDIPEGYSVSREKKERFSLILESASTNQTSMYLCASSQRQGWSLVTGTDTQYFGPGTRLTVL.